This T cell receptor (beta chain) comes out of a study of blood T cells in healthy people across ages. As for this clonotype: Its target is unknown.

Primed by a sample-barcoded 5' primer and a J-beta primer mix, a second PCR proceeded for 7 to 11 cycles. TCRdb called the 5' RACE reads again in MiXCR, with one record for every CDR3 protein. This table has roughly 930,000 distinct CDR3 sequences, around 49% appearing once. Per germline, CDR1 SGDLS and CDR2 YYNGEE. This CDR3 comprises 16 residues. Trimming cost V 4 bases and J 6 bases; bases outside gene matches: 9. Each donor had around 10 milliliters of peripheral blood drawn. The authors extracted at least 5.5 micrograms of total RNA per sample. Broader study findings: Per-million-T-cell TCR beta diversity fell roughly linearly with age. Using unsorted PBMCs precluded a conclusive naive versus antigen-experienced comparison.

This receptor was identified in a man aged 30 to 39 in good health. The sequencing sample was made of blood. The chain is built from TRBV9 and TRBJ2-1, with TRBD2 identical over 11 bases. Here the CDR3 reads CASSIIAGGPGNEQFF. CDR3 nucleotide sequence: TGTGCCAGCAGCATAATAGCGGGGGGGCCGGGCAATGAGCAGTTCTTC. Supplemented by reference TRBV9 and TRBJ2-1, the full variable domain reads DSGVTQTPKHLITATGQRVTLRCSPRSGDLSVYWYQQSLDQGLQFLIQYYNGEERAKGNILERFSAQQFPDLHSELNLSSLELGDSALYFCASSIIAGGPGNEQFFGPGTRLTVL.